A selection of T cell receptor beta chains follows, all from one sample in a study of ipilimumab plus nivolumab after autologous stem cell transplantation. Clones were read by immunoSEQ multiplex PCR, and TCRdb kept only the in-frame ones, dropping some. The sample has roughly 40,000 clones, 90% to 95% seen once. This specimen was PBMCs, taken in a trial of ipilimumab plus nivolumab as post-transplant consolidation. These receptors were taken from a male donor with multiple myeloma. The CDR3 runs from the conserved cysteine through the conserved F or W. The order of the fields is clone size, D gene, J gene, V gene, CDR3 DNA, CDR3 protein. The D gene is left open where the match is weak. Not every row has a clone size; where given, it reads once, few, many or a size class.

clone_size: NA
d_call: NA
j_call: TRBJ2-5
v_call: TRBV7-8
cdr3_nt: TGTGCCAGCAGCTTAGCGCTAATGGTCGGCGAAAAGACCCAGTACTTC
cdr3_aa: CASSLALMVGEKTQYF

clone_size: NA
d_call: TRBD1
j_call: TRBJ1-5
v_call: TRBV7-2
cdr3_nt: TGTGCCAGCAGCTTTGGACAGGGCGGACGGCCCCAGCATTTT
cdr3_aa: CASSFGQGGRPQHF

clone_size: NA
d_call: NA
j_call: TRBJ1-6
v_call: TRBV7-9
cdr3_nt: TGTGCCAGCAGCTTTGCAATTGGATCACCCCTCCACTTT
cdr3_aa: CASSFAIGSPLHF

clone_size: NA
d_call: TRBD2
j_call: TRBJ2-7
v_call: TRBV9
cdr3_nt: TGTGCCAGCAGCGCCCCAGGAAGGGGGCCGACTAGCGGGAACTCCTACGAGCAGTACTTC
cdr3_aa: CASSAPGRGPTSGNSYEQYF

clone_size: NA
d_call: TRBD2
j_call: TRBJ2-1
v_call: TRBV6-5
cdr3_nt: TGTGCCAGCAGTTACAGGAGACTAGCGGGAGTCAAGTTCTTC
cdr3_aa: CASSYRRLAGVKFF

clone_size: NA
d_call: TRBD1
j_call: TRBJ2-7
v_call: TRBV19
cdr3_nt: TGTGCCAGTAGTCCGGGACAGGGGAGGTACGAGCAGTACTTC
cdr3_aa: CASSPGQGRYEQYF

clone_size: NA
d_call: NA
j_call: TRBJ2-7
v_call: TRBV7-9
cdr3_nt: TGTGCCAGCAGCCTATACCACGAGCAGTACTTC
cdr3_aa: CASSLYHEQYF

clone_size: NA
d_call: NA
j_call: TRBJ1-5
v_call: TRBV4-3
cdr3_nt: TGCGCCAGCAGCCAAGATCGAGGGCAGCCCCAGCATTTT
cdr3_aa: CASSQDRGQPQHF

clone_size: once
d_call: NA
j_call: TRBJ1-5
v_call: TRBV27
cdr3_nt: TGTGCCAGCAGAGGAGGGGGGGACCAGCCCCAGCATTTT
cdr3_aa: CASRGGGDQPQHF

clone_size: once
d_call: NA
j_call: TRBJ1-4
v_call: TRBV29-1
cdr3_nt: TGCAGGTGGACAGAAACTAATGAAAAACTGTTTTTT
cdr3_aa: CRWTETNEKLFF

clone_size: NA
d_call: NA
j_call: TRBJ2-7
v_call: TRBV25-1
cdr3_nt: TGTGCCAGTACCGGGAGCGGTTACGAGCAGTACTTC
cdr3_aa: CASTGSGYEQYF

clone_size: NA
d_call: NA
j_call: TRBJ1-1
v_call: TRBV28
cdr3_nt: TGTGCCAGCAGTTGGGCGATCAGTGGCACTGAAGCTTTCTTT
cdr3_aa: CASSWAISGTEAFF

clone_size: NA
d_call: NA
j_call: TRBJ2-7
v_call: TRBV19
cdr3_nt: TGTGCCAGGGAGAGATACGAGCAGTACTTC
cdr3_aa: CARERYEQYF

clone_size: few
d_call: NA
j_call: TRBJ2-3
v_call: TRBV2
cdr3_nt: TGTGCCAGCAGCCCGGTCTTCACAGATACGCAGTATTTT
cdr3_aa: CASSPVFTDTQYF

clone_size: few
d_call: NA
j_call: TRBJ1-3
v_call: TRBV7-6
cdr3_nt: TGTGCCAGCAGCTCCCAGGCCCAAAATGGAAACACCATATATTTT
cdr3_aa: CASSSQAQNGNTIYF

clone_size: once
d_call: TRBD1
j_call: TRBJ2-2
v_call: TRBV10-3
cdr3_nt: TGTGCCATCAGGGTGGGACAGGGTTTGAGCACCGGGGAGCTGTTTTTT
cdr3_aa: CAIRVGQGLSTGELFF

clone_size: NA
d_call: TRBD2
j_call: TRBJ2-7
v_call: TRBV7-6
cdr3_nt: TGTGCCAGCAGCCCTCGACTAGCCAGCTCCTACGAGCAGTACTTC
cdr3_aa: CASSPRLASSYEQYF

clone_size: NA
d_call: TRBD1
j_call: TRBJ2-7
v_call: TRBV4-2
cdr3_nt: TGTGCCAGCAGCCCGTACAGGGGGAGAACCTACGAGCAGTACTTC
cdr3_aa: CASSPYRGRTYEQYF

clone_size: few
d_call: NA
j_call: TRBJ2-2
v_call: TRBV13
cdr3_nt: TGTGCCAGCAGCCAGGGCAGGGGACACACCGGGGAGCTGTTTTTT
cdr3_aa: CASSQGRGHTGELFF

clone_size: NA
d_call: NA
j_call: TRBJ1-1
v_call: TRBV19
cdr3_nt: TGTGCCAGTAGGCGTTCGGGGCCCAACACTGAAGCTTTCTTT
cdr3_aa: CASRRSGPNTEAFF

clone_size: NA
d_call: NA
j_call: TRBJ1-2
v_call: TRBV18
cdr3_nt: TGTGCCAGCTCACCACGGTCGTCGGACAAGTCAAACTATGGCTACACCTTC
cdr3_aa: CASSPRSSDKSNYGYTF

clone_size: NA
d_call: NA
j_call: TRBJ2-2
v_call: TRBV11-2
cdr3_nt: TGTGCCAGCAGCTTACTAACTTCCGGGGAGCTGTTTTTT
cdr3_aa: CASSLLTSGELFF

clone_size: NA
d_call: NA
j_call: TRBJ2-3
v_call: TRBV4-3
cdr3_nt: TGCGCCAGCAGCCAAGAGTTGCGGGATACGCAGTATTTT
cdr3_aa: CASSQELRDTQYF

clone_size: once
d_call: NA
j_call: TRBJ1-3
v_call: TRBV7-2
cdr3_nt: TGTGCCAGCAGCTTAAACGGAGTTATCTCTGGAAACACCATATATTTT
cdr3_aa: CASSLNGVISGNTIYF

clone_size: once
d_call: NA
j_call: TRBJ2-1
v_call: TRBV16
cdr3_nt: TGTGCCAGCAGCCAGCTGGGTGAGCAGTTCTTC
cdr3_aa: CASSQLGEQFF

clone_size: NA
d_call: TRBD1
j_call: TRBJ2-2
v_call: TRBV7-9
cdr3_nt: TGTGCCAGCAGCCGAACCCTGACAGGGGGCAACACCGGGGAGCTGTTTTTT
cdr3_aa: CASSRTLTGGNTGELFF

clone_size: NA
d_call: TRBD1
j_call: TRBJ2-5
v_call: TRBV27
cdr3_nt: TGTGCCAGCAGTTTCACACCGGGACAGGGGGGGCAAGAGACCCAGTACTTC
cdr3_aa: CASSFTPGQGGQETQYF

clone_size: NA
d_call: NA
j_call: TRBJ1-5
v_call: TRBV6-6
cdr3_nt: TGTGCCAGCAGTTACAGGGGGGGACGGAACAATCAGCCCCAGCATTTT
cdr3_aa: CASSYRGGRNNQPQHF

clone_size: NA
d_call: TRBD1
j_call: TRBJ2-5
v_call: TRBV7-9
cdr3_nt: TGTGCCAGCAGCTTAGGTGACAGGGAAGAGACCCAGTACTTC
cdr3_aa: CASSLGDREETQYF